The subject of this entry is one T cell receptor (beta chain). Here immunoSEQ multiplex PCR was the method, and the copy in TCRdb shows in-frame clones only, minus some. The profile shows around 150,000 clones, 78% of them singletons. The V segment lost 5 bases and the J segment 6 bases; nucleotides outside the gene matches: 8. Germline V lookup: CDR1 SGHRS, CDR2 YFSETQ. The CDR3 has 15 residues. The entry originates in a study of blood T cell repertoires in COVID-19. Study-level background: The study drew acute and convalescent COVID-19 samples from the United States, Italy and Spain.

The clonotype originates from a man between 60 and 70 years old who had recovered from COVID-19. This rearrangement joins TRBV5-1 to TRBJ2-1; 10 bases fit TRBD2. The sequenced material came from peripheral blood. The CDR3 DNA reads TGCGCCAGCAGGCCCGGGACTAGCGATATCAATGAGCAGTTCTTC. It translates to CASRPGTSDINEQFF.